Listed below are T cell receptor beta chains from one sample, sequenced in a study of cytomegalovirus exposure and HLA in healthy donors. Profiling relied on immunoSEQ multiplex PCR, and the TCRdb table lists in-frame clones only, not all of them. The profile shows over 100,000 clones, about 8.5% of them singletons. The specimen was PBMCs. The source of these receptors is a man in his forties in good health and CMV-seronegative. The CDR3 runs from the conserved cysteine through the conserved F or W. Fields, in order: J gene, V gene, CDR3 protein.

TRBJ1-5,TRBV6-5,CASRTGGRDQPQHF
TRBJ1-1,TRBV18,CASSPSGQGKTEAFF
TRBJ2-5,TRBV2,CASIPGTNRETQYF
TRBJ1-3,TRBV6-5,CASSRLDPRRNTIYF
TRBJ2-7,TRBV5-1,CASSLGPWSYEQYF
TRBJ1-4,TRBV5-6,CASSLAGKAEKLFF
TRBJ2-2,TRBV5-1,CASSLVVAGSGELFF
TRBJ1-5,TRBV15,CATSRVQNQPQHF
TRBJ1-5,TRBV5-6,CASSLGRGSNQPQHF
TRBJ1-1,TRBV5-4,CASSTRTMNTEAFF
TRBJ2-3,TRBV5-1,CASSRTGGADTQYF
TRBJ1-1,TRBV9,CASSVDPVGVRVDTEAFF
TRBJ2-7,TRBV13,CASSNWDNSYEQYF
TRBJ1-3,TRBV5-1,CASSSDPGVYSGNTIYF
TRBJ2-3,TRBV5-1,CASSRTSGVGTDTQYF
TRBJ2-3,TRBV18,CASSPPVSGGGDTQYF
TRBJ2-2,TRBV2,CASGRRGRDTGELFF
TRBJ1-1,TRBV5-1,CASSLVVNSHDTEAFF
TRBJ1-2,TRBV6-5,CASSNQDSPLYRYTF
TRBJ1-5,TRBV6-1,CASSEGGRGPYQPQHF
TRBJ1-2,TRBV11-3,CASSWPGRGYGYTF
TRBJ1-1,TRBV29-1,CSARATTNTEAFF
TRBJ1-3,TRBV28,CASTPRDSDTIYF
TRBJ1-1,TRBV7-9,CASSSRQGASTEAFF
TRBJ1-2,TRBV6-1,CASNLWGGSDGYTF
TRBJ1-1,TRBV2,CASSAGGINTEAFF
TRBJ1-4,TRBV5-5,CASSLLPGQRATNEKLFF
TRBJ1-1,TRBV15,CATSRGPRGGGTEAFF
TRBJ2-7,TRBV5-6,CASTTTGRPEQYF
TRBJ1-5,TRBV7-9,CASSFGGNQPQHF
TRBJ1-5,TRBV6-5,CASRGLASNQPQHF
TRBJ1-1,TRBV19,CASSPGGNTEAFF
TRBJ2-7,TRBV5-1,CASSTRDRVYEQYF
TRBJ1-2,TRBV7-9,CASSLAELSYGYTF
TRBJ2-3,TRBV5-6,CASSLGAGGVTDTQYF
TRBJ2-7,TRBV27,CASSFSRAGREQYF
TRBJ2-5,TRBV27,CASSFLGTAQETQYF
TRBJ1-1,TRBV7-9,CASSLGSGSNTEAFF
TRBJ1-3,TRBV6-6,CASSRSGTGRNTIYF
TRBJ2-3,TRBV6-5,CASSYSRRATDTQYF
TRBJ2-1,TRBV2,CASKEGTTYNEQFF
TRBJ1-1,TRBV5-1,CASAGSQSGTEAFF
TRBJ1-5,TRBV7-6,CASSLEQGSNQPQHF
TRBJ1-1,TRBV19,CASNGQGMAFF
TRBJ1-5,TRBV5-1,CASSPNLGRQPQHF
TRBJ1-2,TRBV5-1,CASSLGGGTTTGYTF
TRBJ2-7,TRBV5-4,CASSSGDRIYEQYF